Shown below are 10 T cell receptor beta chains from a single sample sequenced in a study of blood T cell repertoires in COVID-19. Assay used: immunoSEQ multiplex PCR; TCRdb lists only in-frame clones, some missing. This table holds under 300,000 clones, around nine tenths found once. Sequenced: peripheral blood. Receptors were obtained from a woman between 65 and 79 years old with active or convalescent COVID-19.

The chain has TRBV5-4 and TRBJ2-1; maybe TRBD2 (6 bases). CDR1 is SGHNT and CDR2 is YYREEE in the germline V gene (reference sequence). Trimming cost V 1 base and J 6 bases, with 14 bases left between them. The CDR3 consists of 15 residues. The CDR3 loop is CASSLTGGIFNEQFF. The CDR3 nucleotides are TGTGCCAGCAGCTTGACGGGCGGGATATTCAATGAGCAGTTCTTC.

The V and J genes are TRBV5-6 and TRBJ1-3; no clear D gene. Germline CDR1 reads SGHDT; CDR2 reads YYEEEE. The CDR3 sequence is 16 residues long. Trimming left V 2 bases short and J 4 bases short, with 16 bases between. The CDR3 bases are TGTGCCAGCAGCTTTACCTCCGGGGTTTTAGGAAACACCATATATTTT. This translates into CASSFTSGVLGNTIYF.

This chain uses TRBV2 with TRBJ1-6, with 8 nucleotides matching TRBD1. Germline loops: CDR1 SNHLY, CDR2 FYNNEI. Losses at the gene ends were 6 bases for V and 9 bases for J; bases not matched to a gene: 10. The CDR3 is made up of 15 amino acids. CDR3 sequence (DNA): TGTGCCAGCAGCGCCGGACAGGGTACGACTTCACCCCTCCACTTT. Its protein is CASSAGQGTTSPLHF.

Turning to this clone: The junction departs from germline at one end; a sequencing error may be responsible. This chain joins TRBV7-7 and TRBJ1-1; D is perhaps TRBD1 (6 bases). Germline CDR1 SSHAT, CDR2 FNYEAQ (reference sequence). The CDR3 is 14 residues long. DNA for the CDR3: TGTGCTAGCAGCCCAAGCAGGGGTGGGACTGAAGCTTTCTTT. Amino acids: CASSPSRGGTEAFF.

The rearrangement links TRBV7-6 to TRBJ1-5, with TRBD1 identical over 9 bases. Germline V gene data show CDR1 as SGHVS and CDR2 as FNYEAQ. The CDR3 totals 16 residues. The V segment lost 5 bases and the J segment 4 bases; nucleotides outside the gene matches: 9. The CDR3 is CASSPSVGTGNQPQHF. The CDR3 region has the DNA TGTGCCAGCAGCCCGTCCGTTGGGACAGGGAATCAGCCCCAGCATTTT.

V is TRBV6-5 and J is TRBJ2-2; tentatively, D is TRBD1 (5 bases). Germline lookup yields CDR1 MNHEY and CDR2 SVGAGI. The CDR3 has 15 residues. V was trimmed by 5 bases and J by 1 base, leaving 11 bases between them. CDR3 in amino acids: CASSTLTENTGELFF. The CDR3 DNA reads as TGTGCCAGCAGTACCTTGACAGAGAACACCGGGGAGCTGTTTTTT.

This chain links TRBV5-8 with TRBJ2-7, with TRBD1 matching over 10 bases. The CDR3 is made up of 15 amino acids. V lost 4 bases and J lost 0; bases outside the gene matches: 4. Germline V CDR1 and CDR2: SGHTS, YDEGEE. The CDR3 coding sequence is TGTGCCAGCAGCCGGGACAGGGGAAGCTCCTACGAGCAGTACTTC. It translates to CASSRDRGSSYEQYF.

V is TRBV6-1 and J is TRBJ1-6, with D possibly matching TRBD1 (5 bases). This CDR3 has 13 amino acids. Between the trimmed V and J ends, which lost 3 bases and 10 bases, there was a span of 10 bases. CDR1 and CDR2 (germline): MNHNS, SASEGT. CDR3 DNA sequence: TGTGCCAGCAGTGACAGGGAGGGGTCACCCCTCCACTTT. It is translated as CASSDREGSPLHF.

The chain is built from TRBV7-2 and TRBJ2-3, with 7 bases aligning to TRBD2. V was pared by 4 bases and J by 0 bases, with 7 bases of the junction left unmatched. Per germline, CDR1 SGHTA and CDR2 FQGNSA. The CDR3 spans 16 residues. The chain's CDR3 is CASSSLAGKSTDTQYF. CDR3 sequence (DNA): TGTGCCAGCAGCTCTTTAGCGGGCAAGAGCACAGATACGCAGTATTTT. The entire variable domain, with the rest obtained from reference TRBV7-2 and TRBJ2-3, is as follows: GAGVSQSPSNKVTEKGKDVELRCDPISGHTALYWYRQSLGQGLEFLIYFQGNSAPDKSGLPSDRFSAERTGGSVSTLTIQRTQQEDSAVYLCASSSLAGKSTDTQYFGPGTRLTVL.

The gene calls are TRBV18 and TRBJ1-6, with 7 bases identical to TRBD1. The CDR3 loop spans 13 amino acids. From germline, CDR1 is KGHSH and CDR2 LQKENI. The V and J ends lost 8 bases and 6 bases, in that order; junction bases with no gene match: 4. The CDR3 loop is CASARDSNSPLHF. Here the CDR3 DNA reads TGTGCCAGCGCGCGGGACAGTAATTCACCCCTCCACTTT.